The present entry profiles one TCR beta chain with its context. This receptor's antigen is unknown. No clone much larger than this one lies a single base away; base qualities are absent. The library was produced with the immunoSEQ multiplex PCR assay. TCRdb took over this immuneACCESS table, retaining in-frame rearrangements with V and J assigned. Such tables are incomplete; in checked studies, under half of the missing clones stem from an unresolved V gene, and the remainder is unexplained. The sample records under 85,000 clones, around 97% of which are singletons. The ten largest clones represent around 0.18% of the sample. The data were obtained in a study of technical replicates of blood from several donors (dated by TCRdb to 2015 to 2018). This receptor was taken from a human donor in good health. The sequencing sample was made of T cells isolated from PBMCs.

This receptor has the CDR3 CASSTGTGGFYEQYF. The DNA sequence follows: TGTGCCAGCAGCACCGGGACAGGGGGCTTCTACGAGCAGTACTTC. The V gene is TRBV6-5 and the J gene is TRBJ2-7, and TRBD1 matches 12 of the central bases. Trimming leaves V shorter by 6 bases and J shorter by 3 bases, with the junction holding 6 bases beyond the gene matches. The CDR3, cysteine through phenylalanine, is 15 amino acids long. Just CDR3 DNA is preserved here, 45 bases in frame from base 1. From a lookup of the germline V gene, CDR1 and CDR2 are MNHEY and SVGAGI.